Following are 32 T cell receptor beta chains from one sample sequenced in a study of blood T cell repertoires in COVID-19 (dated by TCRdb to between 2020 and 2021). Library method: the immunoSEQ multiplex PCR assay. This is the immuneACCESS table as TCRdb keeps it, with only in-frame sequences that have V and J called. A part of the clones is gone; compared with another copy, unresolved V genes explain less than half, and the rest is unexplained. The sample has 150,000 to 200,000 clones on record, approximately 85% of them singletons. The top ten clonotypes cover around 9.9% of the sample. Sequenced input: peripheral blood. These receptors were obtained from a human donor with active or convalescent COVID-19. The donor label of this sample is uncertain.

This chain uses TRBV6-1 with TRBJ1-2; 9 nucleotides align to TRBD1. Germline CDR1 is MNHNS and CDR2 is SASEGT. V trimming: 4 bases; J trimming: 3 bases; junction bases outside the gene matches: 9. CDR3 length equals 16 residues. The CDR3 region is CASSALRDRAHYGYTF. For the CDR3, the DNA is TGTGCCAGCAGTGCACTAAGGGACAGGGCCCACTATGGCTACACCTTC.

In this sample, this clone turned up a few times. The V call is TRBV23-1, the J call TRBJ1-2, with no clear D. TRBV23-1 is recorded as an ORF, its role being uncertain. The CDR3 has 12 residues. Trimming pared 7 bases from V and 4 bases from J, leaving 10 bases between. Here the CDR3 reads CASKRVFYGYTF. The CDR3 DNA reads TGCGCCAGCAAGCGGGTTTTCTATGGCTACACCTTC.

The rearrangement links TRBV6-6 to TRBJ2-2; D call uncertain. The CDR3 is 14 amino acids. The V gene's germline CDR1 is MNHNY and CDR2 SVGAGI (reference sequence). Trimming pared 2 bases from V and 1 base from J, leaving 5 bases between. This chain's CDR3 is CASSYRENTGELFF. In DNA form, the CDR3 reads TGTGCCAGCAGTTACAGAGAGAACACCGGGGAGCTGTTTTTT.

Concerning this clone: The same CDR3 arises from other DNA sequences in this sample as well. This rearrangement joins TRBV5-4 to TRBJ2-7; 8 bases line up with TRBD2. The CDR3 runs 15 residues. Trimming took 0 bases from V and 4 from J; bases not matched to a gene: 6. Looked up from germline, CDR1 is SGHNT and CDR2 is YYREEE (reference sequence). CDR3 amino acids: CASSLAAGGPYEQYF. The CDR3 nucleotides are TGTGCCAGCAGCTTGGCGGCGGGGGGTCCGTACGAGCAGTACTTC.

The genes are TRBV7-2 and TRBJ1-3; D remains ambiguous. The CDR3 covers 14 residues. Germline V lookup: CDR1 SGHTA, CDR2 FQGNSA. The germline V and J ends were trimmed by 5 bases and 0 bases, with 8 bases remaining between them. CDR3 residues: CASSQQLSGNTIYF. CDR3 DNA sequence: TGTGCCAGCAGCCAACAGCTCTCTGGAAACACCATATATTTT.

The rearrangement links TRBV28 to TRBJ2-2; 8 bases match TRBD2. The CDR3 is made up of 15 amino acids. Per germline, CDR1 MDHEN and CDR2 SYDVKM. The V gene end was trimmed by 5 bases and the J gene end by 4 bases; junction bases not matched to a gene: 6. CDR3 protein: CASSKSGGPTGELFF. Here the CDR3 DNA reads TGTGCCAGCAGTAAGAGCGGGGGACCCACCGGGGAGCTGTTTTTT. Looking up the rest from reference TRBV28 and TRBJ2-2 gives the full variable domain: DVKVTQSSRYLVKRTGEKVFLECVQDMDHENMFWYRQDPGLGLRLIYFSYDVKMKEKGDIPEGYSVSREKKERFSLILESASTNQTSMYLCASSKSGGPTGELFFGEGSRLTVL.

The chain recombines TRBV24-1 with TRBJ2-1, with D possibly matching TRBD1 (5 bases). The CDR3 extends over 13 amino acids. The V gene's germline CDR1 is KGHDR and CDR2 SFDVKD. V was cut by 4 bases and J by 9 bases, with 12 bases left in between. CDR3 nucleotides: TGTGCCACCAGTGAACGCCCAGGGTTTGAGCAGTTCTTC. Residues: CATSERPGFEQFF.

The chain employs TRBV9 and TRBJ1-4; no clear D gene. The V gene lost 4 bases and the J gene lost 0 bases, with 13 bases spanning the gap. Per germline, CDR1 SGDLS and CDR2 YYNGEE. The CDR3 spans 16 residues. The CDR3 loop is CASSPQGGPTNEKLFF. CDR3 coding DNA: TGTGCCAGCAGCCCCCAAGGAGGACCAACTAATGAAAAACTGTTTTTT.

V usage is TRBV5-1 and J usage is TRBJ2-2, with 7 bases fitting TRBD1. CDR1 and CDR2 from the germline V gene are SGHRS and YFSETQ. Unmatched junction bases numbered 7, after V lost 4 bases and J lost 4 bases. The CDR3 is 15 amino acids. This CDR3 is CASSPDRVSTGELFF. In nucleotides, the CDR3 is TGCGCCAGCAGCCCCGACAGGGTCTCCACCGGGGAGCTGTTTTTT.

This clone appeared a single time. J is TRBJ2-5 and V is TRBV27; the D is unclear. Germline-derived CDR1 and CDR2 are MNHEY and SMNVEV (reference sequence). V gave up 2 bases and J gave up 0 bases, with 10 bases separating them. The length of the CDR3 is 15 residues. CDR3 region: CASSLSPGYQETQYF. CDR3 coding DNA: TGTGCCAGCAGTTTAAGTCCCGGGTACCAAGAGACCCAGTACTTC.

This clone has only one observation. The chain links TRBV4-1 to TRBJ2-5; tentatively, D is TRBD1 (5 bases). Germline CDR1 is MGHRA and CDR2 is YSYEKL. The CDR3 consists of 19 residues. V lost 0 bases, J lost 5 bases, and 25 bases lay in between. The CDR3 bases are TGCGCCAGCAGCCAAGAACCCTCACGCAGGGCCTTGGGTAGGGAGACCCAGTACTTC. As protein: CASSQEPSRRALGRETQYF.

V and J are TRBV5-4 and TRBJ2-7, with D maybe TRBD2 (5 bases). This CDR3 contains 15 residues. V was cut by 3 bases and J by 2 bases, with 15 bases left in between. Germline-derived CDR1 and CDR2 are SGHNT and YYREEE (reference sequence). In nucleotides, the CDR3 is TGTGCCAGCAGCTCGAGGGCCACTCCTACCTACGAGCAGTACTTC. Translated, it gives CASSSRATPTYEQYF.

The chain carries TRBV6-1 and TRBJ2-1; TRBD2 agrees at 9 bases. J lost 13 bases, V lost 4 bases, and 8 bases had no gene match. The CDR3 length is 13 residues. Germline V gives CDR1 MNHNS, CDR2 SASEGT. The chain's CDR3 is CASSGARLADQFF. CDR3 DNA: TGTGCCAGCAGTGGAGCTCGACTAGCGGACCAGTTCTTC.

This clone was observed once. This sequence joins TRBV18 and TRBJ1-2; 12 bases fit TRBD1. The CDR3 has 14 amino acids. CDR1 is KGHSH, CDR2 LQKENI, per germline. V trimming: 2 bases; J trimming: 8 bases; junction bases outside the gene matches: 3. The CDR3 coding sequence is TGTGCCAGCTCACCAGATGGGACAGGGGGCGGCTACACCTTC. Amino acids: CASSPDGTGGGYTF.

This chain links TRBV7-6 with TRBJ1-3; TRBD1 aligns across 9 bases. The CDR3 covers 18 residues. V lost 5 bases to trimming and J lost 3 bases; unmatched junction nucleotides: 14. Germline values: CDR1 SGHVS, CDR2 FNYEAQ. The CDR3 loop is CASSHPPGQGPGGNTIYF. The CDR3 bases are TGTGCCAGCAGCCACCCACCGGGACAGGGACCGGGTGGAAACACCATATATTTT.

This sequence joins TRBV11-3 and TRBJ2-3, with TRBD2 as a possible D gene (6 bases). This CDR3 is built from 15 residues. V lost 7 bases and J lost 5, with 19 bases in between. CDR1 SGHNT and CDR2 YENEEA come from the germline V gene. Here the CDR3 reads CASTPNPGLGDTQYF. The DNA of the CDR3 is TGTGCCAGCACCCCGAATCCGGGACTTGGAGATACGCAGTATTTT. The entire variable domain, with the rest obtained from reference TRBV11-3 and TRBJ2-3, is as follows: EAGVVQSPRYKIIEKKQPVAFWCNPISGHNTLYWYLQNLGQGPELLIRYENEEAVDDSQLPKDRFSAERLKGVDSTLKIQPAELGDSAVYLCASTPNPGLGDTQYFGPGTRLTVL.

The chain carries TRBV15 and TRBJ1-5; D is undetermined. Germline lookup yields CDR1 LNHNV and CDR2 YYDKDF (reference sequence). Trimming shortened V by 1 base and J by 4 bases, and 11 bases separated the two germline ends. The CDR3 length is 15 residues. CDR3 sequence (DNA): TGTGCCACCAGCAGAGGAGGGAGGGTAAATCAGCCCCAGCATTTT. Translated: CATSRGGRVNQPQHF.

This chain joins TRBV24-1 and TRBJ2-3, with 9 bases matching TRBD2. This CDR3 spans 16 amino acids. The junction had 7 bases not matched to a gene; V was cut back by 4 bases and J by 3 bases. The germline V gene has CDR1 KGHDR and CDR2 SFDVKD. CDR3 bases: TGTGCCACCAGTGACCGGAGCGGGAGGATGACAGATACGCAGTATTTT. It is translated as CATSDRSGRMTDTQYF.

V and J are TRBV5-5 and TRBJ1-5; TRBD1 matches 7 bases. The CDR3 contains 14 residues. The ends lost 0 bases at V and 6 bases at J; junction bases unmatched: 3. Germline values: CDR1 SGHKS, CDR2 YYEKEE (reference sequence). CDR3: CASSLGQGGQPQHF. CDR3 DNA: TGTGCCAGCAGCTTGGGACAGGGTGGTCAGCCCCAGCATTTT.

The CDR3 loop is CASSLADSRLAGRNIQYF. CDR3 in DNA: TGCGCCAGCAGCTTGGCCGACAGTCGACTAGCTGGCCGAAACATTCAGTACTTC. The chain joins TRBV5-1 to TRBJ2-4, with 7 nucleotides matching TRBD2. Losses at the gene ends were 0 bases for V and 6 bases for J; bases not matched to a gene: 15. CDR3 length: 18 amino acids. CDR1 SGHRS and CDR2 YFSETQ come from the germline V gene.

This clone was seen more than once but under ten times. This sequence joins TRBV28 and TRBJ1-2; no reliable D call. The CDR3 is 13 amino acids. In germline, CDR1 is MDHEN, CDR2 SYDVKM. V was cut by 3 bases and J by 6 bases, with 11 bases left in between. The CDR3: CASSLRGEDGYTF. CDR3 in DNA: TGTGCCAGCAGTTTGCGGGGTGAAGATGGCTACACCTTC.

The CDR3 loop is CATSDLQGGTDTQYF. CDR3 sequence (DNA): TGTGCCACCAGTGATTTGCAAGGAGGCACAGATACGCAGTATTTT. The V call is TRBV24-1, the J call TRBJ2-3; D not certain. The V end was cut by 0 bases, the J end by 1 base, with 7 bases between. The CDR3 sequence is 15 residues long. CDR1 is KGHDR and CDR2 is SFDVKD in the germline V gene.

The V and J genes are TRBV7-9 and TRBJ1-2, with 9 bases fitting TRBD1. V shed 1 base and J 4 bases; nucleotides not matched to a gene: 7. CDR1 and CDR2 from the germline V gene are SEHNR and FQNEAQ (reference sequence). The CDR3 spans 16 residues. This chain's CDR3 is CASSLVLGTGLYGYTF. The DNA for the CDR3 is TGTGCCAGCAGCTTAGTCCTTGGGACAGGGCTCTATGGCTACACCTTC.

The chain couples TRBV19 to TRBJ2-7; D call uncertain. The CDR3 spans 13 residues. Trimming stripped 0 bases from V and 3 bases from J, with 6 bases between. The germline CDR1 and CDR2 sequences are LNHDA and SQIVND (reference sequence). Written as DNA, the CDR3 is TGTGCCAGTAGTATAGATCCCAACTACGAGCAGTACTTC. Protein: CASSIDPNYEQYF.

The J gene is TRBJ2-7, the V gene TRBV4-1, with TRBD1 matching over 7 bases. With 3 bases clipped from V and 1 base from J, the junction kept 15 bases outside the gene matches. The CDR3 spans 18 residues. Germline V gene lookup returns CDR1 MGHRA and CDR2 YSYEKL. The DNA of the CDR3 is TGCGCCAGCAGCCACAAATCTGATAGGGGGCGAGCGTCCTACGAGCAGTACTTC. It codes for CASSHKSDRGRASYEQYF.

This clone was counted once. This chain uses TRBV6-4 with TRBJ2-1; 11 positions match TRBD2. The ends lost 3 bases at V and 4 bases at J; junction bases unmatched: 2. The CDR3 is made up of 15 amino acids. Looked up from germline, CDR1 is MRHNA and CDR2 is SNTAGT. The CDR3 reads CASSDTSGGYNEQFF. The CDR3 DNA follows: TGTGCCAGCAGTGATACTAGCGGGGGTTACAATGAGCAGTTCTTC.

DNA for the CDR3: TGTGCCAGCAGTTTAGCGATCCGGTTGGATCAGCCCCAGCATTTT. Protein sequence: CASSLAIRLDQPQHF. The chain employs TRBV28 and TRBJ1-5; D is undetermined. CDR3 length: 15 residues. The V gene's germline CDR1 is MDHEN and CDR2 SYDVKM. The V end lost 2 bases, the J end lost 5 bases, and 13 bases lay between the germline ends.

CDR3 DNA sequence: TGTGCCAGCAGTTTACGGCAGGGTATTAATTCACCCCTCCACTTT. Protein sequence: CASSLRQGINSPLHF. This chain joins TRBV27 and TRBJ1-6, with D tentatively TRBD1 (5 bases). Trimming shortened V by 2 bases and J by 6 bases, and 11 bases separated the two germline ends. The CDR3 extends over 15 amino acids. CDR1 and CDR2 (germline): MNHEY, SMNVEV (reference sequence).

This rearrangement joins TRBV14 to TRBJ1-4, with D unresolved. Trimming shortened V by 3 bases and J by 2 bases, and 7 bases separated the two germline ends. This CDR3 comprises 14 residues. Germline CDR1 is SGHDN and CDR2 is FVKESK. The CDR3 nucleotides read TGTGCCAGCAGCCATTCACAGACTAATGAAAAACTGTTTTTT. Its translation is CASSHSQTNEKLFF.

J is TRBJ2-3 and V is TRBV7-9; D ambiguous. Germline CDR1 is SEHNR and CDR2 is FQNEAQ (reference sequence). V lost 6 bases and J 3 bases, leaving 16 bases between the germline ends. The CDR3 runs 15 residues. The CDR3 DNA reads as TGTGCCAGCAGGGCGTTGGGCGCTGGTACAGATACGCAGTATTTT. This encodes CASRALGAGTDTQYF.

The rearrangement joins TRBV3-1 (or the pseudogene TRBV3-2) to TRBJ1-3, with a tentative D call TRBD1 (6 bases). This CDR3 is 19 amino acids long. V lost 0 bases, J lost 0 bases, and 18 bases lay in between. Germline V gene lookup returns CDR1 LGHDT and CDR2 YNNKEL (reference sequence). The CDR3 DNA reads as TGTGCCAGCAGCCAAGAAGGCTACTTTACAGGGAGCTCTGGAAACACCATATATTTT. Translated, it gives CASSQEGYFTGSSGNTIYF.

The chain joins TRBV7-2 to TRBJ2-6; D possibly corresponds to TRBD2 (6 bases). This CDR3 region has 14 residues. The germline gives CDR1 SGHTA, CDR2 FQGNSA. V shed 6 bases and J shed 4 bases, with 10 bases lying between them. CDR3 residues: CASRGRDGANVLTF. CDR3 sequence (DNA): TGTGCCAGCAGAGGGCGGGACGGGGCCAACGTCCTGACTTTC. Using reference TRBV7-2 and TRBJ2-6 for the parts outside the CDR3, the full variable domain is GAGVSQSPSNKVTEKGKDVELRCDPISGHTALYWYRQSLGQGLEFLIYFQGNSAPDKSGLPSDRFSAERTGGSVSTLTIQRTQQEDSAVYLCASRGRDGANVLTFGAGSRLTVL.